The clone carrying this TCR beta chain was counted once. Antigen unknown. The data were taken from a study of shared clonotypes between healthy human individuals. General study results and limits: Researchers sampled blood only, noting tissue repertoires likely differ.

Libraries were prepared by immunoSEQ multiplex PCR; TCRdb keeps only in-frame clonotypes and omits some of them. The table lists millions of clones, 90% to 95% of them singletons. CDR1 and CDR2 (germline): LNHDA, SQIVND (reference sequence). Deletions cut 6 bases from V and 0 bases from J, with 17 bases between. This CDR3 contains 16 residues. This clonotype originated in a man between 18 and 35 years old in good health. The genes are TRBV19 and TRBJ1-2; unclear D gene. Sequenced material: naive CD4+ T cells sorted from blood. Subset denoted: CD45RA+ positively selected. The CDR3 nucleotides are TGTGCCAGTAGAAAACCCGGGGAGGACCCTAACTATGGCTACACCTTC. It specifies CASRKPGEDPNYGYTF.